This record looks at one T cell receptor beta chain sequence and its context. The RNA input was roughly 0.45 to 1 ug, and it was reverse transcribed with random hexamers. One entry per CDR3 protein results from TCRdb running MiXCR on the immunoSEQ multiplex PCR reads. Found here are tens of thousands of distinct CDR3 sequences, approximately 93% of them singletons; the top ten hold approximately 0.15%. This CDR3 is built from 15 residues. V was pared by 3 bases and J by 1 base, with 7 bases between. CDR1 SGHTA and CDR2 FQGTGA come from the germline V gene. This sample was taken from a study of CD8 T cells in Susac syndrome. Study-wide background: Patients with Susac syndrome had blood drawn and were at that point therapy-naive, on corticosteroids, or on intravenous immunoglobulin alone.

Sequencing of TCR beta was undertaken in CD8+ and CD4+ T cells derived from blood. TEMRA cells were FACS-enriched, while CD8+ and CD4+ T cells were negatively isolated. What was sequenced was CD4+ T cells from PBMCs. The TCR comes from a human donor with Susac syndrome. The chain is built from TRBV7-3 and TRBJ2-6, with D perhaps matching TRBD1 (6 bases). This CDR3 is CASSLGHSGANVLTF. In DNA form, the CDR3 reads TGTGCCAGCAGCTTGGGACATTCTGGGGCCAACGTCCTGACTTTC. Combining the CDR3 with reference TRBV7-3 and TRBJ2-6 gives the whole variable domain GAGVSQTPSNKVTEKGKYVELRCDPISGHTALYWYRQSLGQGPEFLIYFQGTGAADDSGLPNDRFFAVRPEGSVSTLKIQRTERGDSAVYLCASSLGHSGANVLTFGAGSRLTVL.